Listed here are 18 T cell receptor beta chains from one sample, sequenced in a study of T cells in Graves' hyperthyroidism and ophthalmopathy. Amplification of TCR beta CDR3 regions was performed using RNA transcripts as template. With the HTBI primer set, the TCR CDR3 went through a first round of RT-PCR. TCRdb re-analysed the multiplex PCR reads in MiXCR, keeping a single row per CDR3 protein. The data hold hundreds of thousands of distinct CDR3 sequences, with more than 14% observed a single time. Sequenced sample: blood. These receptor sequences come from a woman aged 45-59 years with Graves' ophthalmopathy.

This clonotype was recorded a few times. The CDR3 nucleotides read TGTGCCAGCAGCGGGACTAGCGGGAGAATAGGGGAGCTGTTTTTT. Encoded protein: CASSGTSGRIGELFF. This chain joins TRBV9 and TRBJ2-2; 13 nucleotides align to TRBD2. V was clipped by 3 bases and J by 8 bases; unmatched bases: 4. This CDR3 comprises 15 residues. Germline CDR1 and CDR2: SGDLS and YYNGEE.

Many counts were recorded for this clonotype. The gene calls are TRBV7-9 and TRBJ1-2, with D possibly TRBD1 on 6 matching bases. The CDR3 has 15 amino acids. Trimming pared 0 bases from V and 4 bases from J, leaving 12 bases between. Germline CDR1 reads SEHNR; CDR2 reads FQNEAQ (reference sequence). CDR3 sequence reads: CASSLASRGPYGYTF. The CDR3 DNA follows: TGTGCCAGCAGCTTAGCCTCCAGGGGACCCTATGGCTACACCTTC.

The chain employs TRBV6-2 or TRBV6-3 and TRBJ2-7, with TRBD1 as a possible D gene (6 bases). V was cut by 0 bases and J by 4 bases, with 10 bases left in between. Germline CDR1 is MNHEY and CDR2 is SVGEGT. The CDR3 extends over 14 amino acids. The DNA of the CDR3 is TGTGCCAGCAGTTACTCGTACAGGGAGTACGAGCAGTACTTC. Its translation is CASSYSYREYEQYF.

V and J are TRBV12-3 or TRBV12-4 and TRBJ2-7; 8 nucleotides line up with TRBD2. Losses at the gene ends were 2 bases for V and 6 bases for J; bases not matched to a gene: 6. This CDR3 spans 14 amino acids. The CDR3 nucleotides are TGTGCCAGCAGTTTACCAGCGGGAGCTCGCGAGCAGTACTTC. It codes for CASSLPAGAREQYF.

The V gene is TRBV7-9, the J gene TRBJ1-4; no reliable D call. V lost 1 base and J lost 0, with 9 bases in between. Germline V gives CDR1 SEHNR, CDR2 FQNEAQ (reference sequence). The CDR3 length is 16 residues. CDR3 amino acids: CASSLEIAATNEKLFF. The CDR3, as DNA: TGTGCCAGCAGCTTAGAGATCGCGGCAACTAATGAAAAACTGTTTTTT.

The table lists this clonotype with many counts. The rearrangement uses TRBV20-1 and TRBJ1-5, with unresolved D. This CDR3 has 12 amino acids. The germline V and J ends were trimmed by 0 bases and 3 bases, with 3 bases remaining between them. Germline CDR1 and CDR2: DFQATT and SNEGSKA (reference sequence). CDR3 nucleotides: TGCAGTGCTAGAGAGCCCAATCAGCCCCAGCATTTT. The encoded protein is CSAREPNQPQHF.

About this clonotype itself: Since a much larger clone is just one base distant, this may be a read error. The CDR3 region is CGAKLQALSLYGYTF. The CDR3 region has the DNA TGCGGTGCCAAGTTACAGGCCCTATCCCTATATGGCTACACCTTC. The rearrangement uses TRBV20-1 and TRBJ1-2, with TRBD1 as a possible D gene (5 bases). The CDR3 runs 15 residues. CDR1 and CDR2 (germline): DFQATT, SNEGSKA (reference sequence).

V is TRBV29-1 and J is TRBJ2-5, with D unclear. Between the trimmed V and J ends, which lost 4 bases and 5 bases, there was a span of 14 bases. CDR3 length equals 13 residues. Looked up from germline, CDR1 is SQVTM and CDR2 is ANQGSEA. The CDR3 DNA reads TGCAGCGTTGCCCCGCGACTTGAGGAGACCCAGTACTTC. This gives the protein CSVAPRLEETQYF. The variable domain in full, completed from reference TRBV29-1 and TRBJ2-5, reads SAVISQKPSRDICQRGTSLTIQCQVDSQVTMMFWYRQQPGQSLTLIATANQGSEATYESGFVIDKFPISRPNLTFSTLTVSNMSPEDSSIYLCSVAPRLEETQYFGPGTRLLVL.

This clonotype was seen many times. The chain recombines TRBV7-3 with TRBJ1-1; D is perhaps TRBD1 (5 bases). Trimming shortened V by 4 bases and J by 2 bases, and 8 bases separated the two germline ends. The germline gives CDR1 SGHTA, CDR2 FQGTGA. This CDR3 spans 13 amino acids. CDR3 sequence: CASSYDRNTEAFF. The DNA for the CDR3 is TGTGCCAGCAGCTACGACAGAAACACTGAAGCTTTCTTT.

This clonotype was seen repeatedly, ten times or more. The rearrangement links TRBV28 to TRBJ2-1, with 8 bases identical to TRBD2. Germline values: CDR1 MDHEN, CDR2 SYDVKM. The CDR3 spans 17 residues. V lost 5 bases and J lost 0; bases outside the gene matches: 9. The CDR3: CASSPLTSVSSYNEQFF. Here the CDR3 DNA reads TGTGCCAGCAGTCCCCTGACTAGCGTAAGCTCCTACAATGAGCAGTTCTTC.

J is TRBJ1-4 and V is TRBV30, with 9 bases lining up with TRBD1. J gave up 8 bases and V 3 bases, and 7 bases lay outside the gene matches. The length of the CDR3 is 14 residues. The V gene's germline CDR1 is GTSNPN and CDR2 SVGIG (reference sequence). The CDR3 DNA reads as TGTGCCTGGAGCGCTGGGACAGGGAGGGAAAAACTGTTTTTT. Protein: CAWSAGTGREKLFF.

In this sample, this clonotype turned up many times. The CDR3 loop is CASSFPRDSTDTQYF. The CDR3 bases are TGTGCCAGCAGTTTCCCCCGGGACAGCACAGATACGCAGTATTTT. This chain joins TRBV12-3 or TRBV12-4 and TRBJ2-3; the D call may be TRBD1 or TRBD2 (5 bases each). The ends were cut back, 3 bases at V and 0 bases at J, with 10 bases in the middle. CDR3 length equals 15 residues.

In this sample, this clonotype turned up many times. The V and J genes are TRBV12-3 or TRBV12-4 and TRBJ1-1, with a weak D call TRBD1 (5 bases). CDR3 size: 14 residues. With 7 bases removed from V and 5 bases from J, the gap between germline ends came to 17 bases. The CDR3 region is CASKRAGPWTEAFF. DNA of the CDR3: TGTGCCAGCAAGAGGGCAGGGCCGTGGACTGAAGCTTTCTTT.

This clonotype has ten or more counts. The CDR3, as DNA: TGTGCCAGTAGTATAGGGGACGGCTACGAGCAGTACTTC. Protein product: CASSIGDGYEQYF. The chain combines TRBV19 with TRBJ2-7; D might be TRBD1 or TRBD2, each matching 5 bases. V was cut by 1 base and J by 3 bases, with 7 bases left in between. The CDR3 has 13 residues. Germline assignment: CDR1 LNHDA and CDR2 SQIVND (reference sequence).

The CDR3 DNA sequence: TGTGCCAGCAGCTCGACTAGCTTTCCCTACAATGAGCAGTTCTTC. This sequence encodes CASSSTSFPYNEQFF. The gene calls are TRBV7-9 and TRBJ2-1, with 7 bases lining up with TRBD2. Looked up from germline, CDR1 is SEHNR and CDR2 is FQNEAQ (reference sequence). Trimming cost V 4 bases and J 2 bases; bases outside gene matches: 5. This CDR3 contains 15 residues.

This clonotype was counted ten times or more. V usage is TRBV5-6 and J usage is TRBJ1-1; D gene ambiguous. The V gene's germline CDR1 is SGHDT and CDR2 YYEEEE. The CDR3 loop spans 15 amino acids. The V end was cut by 1 base, the J end by 0 bases, with 10 bases between. The CDR3 region is CASSLKAVMNTEAFF. The CDR3 region has the DNA TGTGCCAGCAGCTTGAAGGCAGTAATGAACACTGAAGCTTTCTTT. The full variable domain, rest sourced from reference TRBV5-6 and TRBJ1-1, is DAGVTQSPTHLIKTRGQQVTLRCSPKSGHDTVSWYQQALGQGPQFIFQYYEEEERQRGNFPDRFSGHQFPNYSSELNVNALLLGDSALYLCASSLKAVMNTEAFFGQGTRLTVV.

The CDR3 sequence: CASSQGGGTFNTEAFF. CDR3 DNA sequence: TGCGCCAGCAGCCAGGGGGGAGGAACGTTCAACACTGAAGCTTTCTTT. The chain carries TRBV4-1 and TRBJ1-1; D may be TRBD1 (5 bases). There are 16 residues in the CDR3. Trimming stripped 3 bases from V and 2 bases from J, with 16 bases between. CDR1 is MGHRA, CDR2 YSYEKL, per germline.

This clonotype was detected many times. One end of the junction fails to match germline, which may point to a read error. The chain links TRBV28 to TRBJ2-7; TRBD1 matches at 9 bases. The CDR3 is made up of 17 amino acids. The germline V gene encodes CDR1 MDHEN and CDR2 SYDVKM. Here the CDR3 DNA reads TGTGCCAGTAGTTTGGGAAAACTGGGGGACAGGGCCTACGAGCAGTACTTC. It codes for CASSLGKLGDRAYEQYF. Complete variable domain (other parts from reference TRBV28 and TRBJ2-7): DVKVTQSSRYLVKRTGEKVFLECVQDMDHENMFWYRQDPGLGLRLIYFSYDVKMKEKGDIPEGYSVSREKKERFSLILESASTNQTSMYLCASSLGKLGDRAYEQYFGPGTRLTVT.